Listed here are 19 T cell receptor beta chains from one sample, sequenced in a study of response to subunit inactivated influenza vaccine. One entry per CDR3 protein results from TCRdb running MiXCR on the RT-PCR reads. In the table there are hundreds of thousands of distinct CDR3 sequences, approximately 14% of which are singletons. The sample here was PBMCs from blood, taken around 15 days before vaccination. These receptors were collected from a man aged 50-59 years who received an inactivated influenza vaccine.

Many counts were recorded for this clonotype. This CDR3 reads CASSQASIGEQFF. The DNA for the CDR3 is TGCGCCAGCAGCCAAGCTAGCATCGGGGAGCAGTTCTTC. V and J are TRBV5-1 and TRBJ2-1; D may be TRBD2 (5 bases). V lost 4 bases and J 10 bases, leaving 15 bases between the germline ends. The CDR3 is 13 residues long. Germline CDR1 SGHRS, CDR2 YFSETQ.

In its sample, this clonotype was seen many times. The rearrangement links TRBV5-1 to TRBJ2-7, with D uncertain. The germline V gene encodes CDR1 SGHRS and CDR2 YFSETQ. This CDR3 comprises 13 residues. V gave up 4 bases and J gave up 2 bases, with 10 bases separating them. For the CDR3, the DNA is TGCGCCAGCAGCCCCGATAGGGCCTACGAGCAGTACTTC. Translating gives CASSPDRAYEQYF.

This clonotype has a handful of counts. The chain couples TRBV5-1 to TRBJ2-7; TRBD1 is a possible D gene (5 bases). This CDR3 comprises 14 residues. Looked up from germline, CDR1 is SGHRS and CDR2 is YFSETQ. V was pared by 0 bases and J by 4 bases, with 11 bases between. As DNA, the CDR3 is TGCGCCAGCAGCTTGGTTCCAGGGAAGTACGAGCAGTACTTC. It is translated as CASSLVPGKYEQYF.

The chain couples TRBV7-2 to TRBJ1-5; 7 nucleotides agree with TRBD1. This CDR3 region has 15 residues. Trimming cost V 2 bases and J 6 bases; bases outside gene matches: 7. Germline CDR1 is SGHTA and CDR2 is FQGNSA. CDR3 coding DNA: TGTGCCAGCAGCTTATTGACAGGGTCGGGTCAGCCCCAGCATTTT. Translating it yields CASSLLTGSGQPQHF.

This clonotype appeared many times. The V gene is TRBV27, the J gene TRBJ2-7, with 9 positions matching TRBD1. The V and J ends lost 0 bases and 5 bases, in that order; junction bases with no gene match: 8. Germline loops: CDR1 MNHEY, CDR2 SMNVEV (reference sequence). CDR3 length equals 16 residues. CDR3 protein: CASSLSSWTGVDEQYF. The CDR3 region has the DNA TGTGCCAGCAGTTTATCGTCGTGGACAGGGGTTGACGAGCAGTACTTC.

This clonotype turned up a few times. This rearrangement joins TRBV14 to TRBJ2-1; 8 bases fit TRBD2. CDR1 is SGHDN, CDR2 FVKESK, per germline. The CDR3 has 17 residues. V shed 1 base and J 1 base; nucleotides not matched to a gene: 6. This CDR3 reads CASSQGLAGNSYNEQFF. CDR3 nucleotides: TGTGCCAGCAGCCAAGGGCTAGCGGGCAATTCCTACAATGAGCAGTTCTTC.

The J gene is TRBJ2-1, the V gene TRBV5-1; 12 bases align to TRBD2. Germline lookup yields CDR1 SGHRS and CDR2 YFSETQ. Unmatched junction bases numbered 8, after V lost 4 bases and J lost 9 bases. The CDR3 is 15 residues long. CDR3 sequence: CASSPATSGSVEQFF. Here the CDR3 DNA reads TGCGCCAGCAGCCCGGCGACTAGCGGGAGTGTTGAGCAGTTCTTC. Full variable domain (remainder filled in from reference TRBV5-1 and TRBJ2-1): KAGVTQTPRYLIKTRGQQVTLSCSPISGHRSVSWYQQTPGQGLQFLFEYFSETQRNKGNFPGRFSGRQFSNSRSEMNVSTLELGDSALYLCASSPATSGSVEQFFGPGTRLTVL.

This clonotype showed up just a few times. The chain has TRBV12-3 or TRBV12-4 and TRBJ2-2; 12 nucleotides line up with TRBD1. This CDR3 has 16 amino acids. With 6 bases clipped from V and 5 bases from J, the junction kept 7 bases outside the gene matches. CDR3 sequence reads: CASRGSGQGATGELFF. DNA for the CDR3: TGTGCCAGCAGGGGCTCGGGACAGGGGGCAACCGGGGAGCTGTTTTTT.

This clonotype was detected ten times or more. The chain has TRBV5-1 and TRBJ2-2, with D perhaps matching TRBD1 (5 bases). The CDR3 is 13 amino acids. The germline gives CDR1 SGHRS, CDR2 YFSETQ. The V end was cut by 4 bases, the J end by 5 bases, with 9 bases between. The CDR3 DNA follows: TGCGCCAGCAGCATACAGGCAACCGGGGAGCTGTTTTTT. Translated: CASSIQATGELFF.

This clonotype has a handful of counts. This chain uses TRBV7-2 with TRBJ2-7; D not resolved. CDR1 SGHTA and CDR2 FQGNSA come from the germline V gene. With 2 bases removed from V and 2 bases from J, the gap between germline ends came to 7 bases. The CDR3 covers 13 residues. CDR3 nucleotides: TGTGCCAGCAGCTTAACCAACACCTACGAGCAGTACTTC. This codes for CASSLTNTYEQYF.

This clonotype was counted between two and nine times. The chain has TRBV6-2 or TRBV6-3 and TRBJ2-1; D is undetermined. The germline CDR1 and CDR2 sequences are MNHEY and SVGEGT. V lost 5 bases and J 7 bases, leaving 6 bases between the germline ends. The CDR3 totals 11 residues. In DNA, the CDR3 is TGTGCCAGCAGTAAAGATAATGAGCAGTTCTTC. Protein product: CASSKDNEQFF.

The V and J genes are TRBV18 and TRBJ2-3, with D perhaps TRBD1 or TRBD2 (5 bases each). Germline-derived CDR1 and CDR2 are KGHSH and LQKENI. The CDR3 runs 16 residues. V shed 3 bases and J shed 2 bases, with 15 bases lying between them. The CDR3 sequence is CASSPRDPLLTDTQYF. CDR3 DNA sequence: TGTGCCAGCTCACCCCGGGACCCACTACTCACAGATACGCAGTATTTT.

The chain joins TRBV4-1 to TRBJ2-7; 10 nucleotides align to TRBD1. CDR3 length: 16 amino acids. V shed 4 bases and J 4 bases; nucleotides not matched to a gene: 10. From germline, CDR1 is MGHRA and CDR2 YSYEKL. This CDR3 is CASSPIGGTGAYEQYF. As DNA, the CDR3 is TGCGCCAGCAGCCCCATTGGCGGGACAGGGGCTTACGAGCAGTACTTC.

The rearrangement uses TRBV7-3 and TRBJ1-2, with 7 positions matching TRBD1. Trimming cost V 5 bases and J 2 bases; bases outside gene matches: 5. The CDR3 has 14 residues. Germline CDR1 reads SGHTA; CDR2 reads FQGTGA. For the CDR3, the DNA is TGTGCCAGCAGCCCCCGGGACAGCAACTATGGCTACACCTTC. Translated, it gives CASSPRDSNYGYTF. Combining the CDR3 with reference TRBV7-3 and TRBJ1-2 gives the whole variable domain GAGVSQTPSNKVTEKGKYVELRCDPISGHTALYWYRQSLGQGPEFLIYFQGTGAADDSGLPNDRFFAVRPEGSVSTLKIQRTERGDSAVYLCASSPRDSNYGYTFGSGTRLTVV.

This clonotype has at least ten counts. The chain uses TRBV9 and TRBJ2-2; perhaps TRBD2 as D (6 bases). V was shortened by 6 bases and J by 4 bases, with 22 bases between the two germline ends. The CDR3 length is 17 residues. Germline values: CDR1 SGDLS, CDR2 YYNGEE. The DNA for the CDR3 is TGTGCCAGCACCCGAGGGACTGGCGGGACTTTCACCGGGGAGCTGTTTTTT. Its protein product is CASTRGTGGTFTGELFF.

This clonotype has just a few counts. The V and J genes are TRBV12-3 or TRBV12-4 and TRBJ2-6; TRBD1 is a possible D gene (5 bases). This CDR3 region has 16 residues. V gave up 3 bases and J gave up 0 bases, with 9 bases separating them. The CDR3 nucleotides read TGTGCCAGCAGTTTTCCGCAGGGCTCTGGGGCCAACGTCCTGACTTTC. It yields the protein CASSFPQGSGANVLTF.

J is TRBJ2-1 and V is TRBV3-1; D may correspond to TRBD1 or TRBD2 (5 bases each). Germline V gene sequence: CDR1 LGHDT, CDR2 YNNKEL (reference sequence). V gave up 4 bases and J gave up 4 bases, with 11 bases separating them. This CDR3 spans 14 amino acids. Written as DNA, the CDR3 is TGTGCCAGCAGCCGAGGGGACGGTTACAATGAGCAGTTCTTC. Amino acid sequence: CASSRGDGYNEQFF.

The chain couples TRBV27 to TRBJ2-2; a weak D match, TRBD1 (6 bases). Between the trimmed V and J ends, which lost 5 bases and 3 bases, there was a span of 13 bases. Germline V CDR1 and CDR2: MNHEY, SMNVEV (reference sequence). There are 15 residues in the CDR3. CDR3 bases: TGTGCCAGCAGTACCCGGGACACACACACCGGGGAGCTGTTTTTT. Protein product: CASSTRDTHTGELFF.

The V gene is TRBV29-1, the J gene TRBJ2-3; D perhaps matches TRBD1 (5 bases). This CDR3 region has 13 residues. Trimming shortened V by 7 bases and J by 4 bases, and 15 bases separated the two germline ends. From germline, CDR1 is SQVTM and CDR2 ANQGSEA. CDR3 loop: CSALDSVADTQYF. DNA of the CDR3: TGCAGCGCCCTTGACAGCGTCGCAGATACGCAGTATTTT.